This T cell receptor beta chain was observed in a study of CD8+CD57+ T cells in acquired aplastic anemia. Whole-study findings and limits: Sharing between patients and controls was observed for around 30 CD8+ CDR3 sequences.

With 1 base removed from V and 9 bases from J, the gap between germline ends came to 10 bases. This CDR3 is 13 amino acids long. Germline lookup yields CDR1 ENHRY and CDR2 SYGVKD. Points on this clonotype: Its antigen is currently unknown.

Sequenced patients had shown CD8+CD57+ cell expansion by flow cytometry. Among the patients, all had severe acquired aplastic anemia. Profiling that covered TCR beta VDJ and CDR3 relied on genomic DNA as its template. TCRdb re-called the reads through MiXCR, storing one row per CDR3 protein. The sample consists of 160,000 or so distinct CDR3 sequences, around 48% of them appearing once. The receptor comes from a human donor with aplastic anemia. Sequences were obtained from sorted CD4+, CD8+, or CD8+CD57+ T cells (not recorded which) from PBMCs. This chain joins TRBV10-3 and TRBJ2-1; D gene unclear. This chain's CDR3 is CAISEFASSEQFF. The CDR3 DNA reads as TGTGCCATCAGTGAGTTTGCCAGCAGTGAGCAGTTCTTC.